This T cell receptor beta chain was observed in a study of blood T cell repertoires in COVID-19. At the level of the study: Specimens from acute and convalescent COVID-19 originated in the United States, Italy and Spain.

Germline values: CDR1 SGHNT, CDR2 YYREEE (reference sequence). CDR3 length: 16 amino acids. The J segment lost 6 bases and the V segment lost 0 bases, leaving 6 bases of the junction unmatched. The age range of participants was about 18 to 100 years, with residence in about 25 US areas. Recovered status in Cohort 3 required two negative PCRs, clearance, or symptom resolution. Original processing methods: Counts of nucleated cells, estimated from reference gene primer amplification, were obtained. The protocol was immunoSEQ multiplex PCR, while the TCRdb copy is restricted to in-frame clones and leaves out a portion. The V and J calls and the clone size are those of that table, but D and trimming were determined from the DNA. The sample lists about 180,000 clones, roughly 88% seen once, with roughly 15% in the top ten.

The sample comprised PBMCs or T cells enriched from blood (not recorded which). This clonotype was obtained from a man aged 45 to 65 who had recovered from COVID-19. The chain recombines TRBV5-4 with TRBJ2-2; 9 bases are a match to TRBD2. The CDR3 bases are TGTGCCAGCAGCTTGGGGGGACTAGCTACAGCCGGGGAGCTGTTTTTT. Translation gives CASSLGGLATAGELFF.